The 28 T cell receptor beta chains given below trace back to one sample, sequenced in a study of cytomegalovirus exposure and HLA in healthy donors. The study ran its PCR with 60 Vbeta and 13 Jbeta primers. Libraries were prepared by immunoSEQ multiplex PCR; TCRdb keeps only in-frame clonotypes and omits some of them. There are about 140,000 clones in the sample; just over 65% occur only once, and approximately 6.5% lies in the top ten. The sequenced sample was PBMCs. These TCRs come from a woman in her fifties or sixties in good health and CMV-seronegative.

The chain recombines TRBV6-1 with TRBJ1-1; 9 nucleotides match TRBD1. The CDR3 has 14 amino acids. Germline V CDR1 and CDR2: MNHNS, SASEGT. V lost 7 bases, J lost 6 bases, and 9 bases stayed unmatched. This CDR3 is CASIRGGQGPEAFF. The CDR3 coding sequence is TGTGCCAGCATACGAGGGGGACAGGGACCTGAAGCTTTCTTT.

This chain joins TRBV5-5 and TRBJ2-1; TRBD2 matches at 8 bases. CDR1 SGHKS and CDR2 YYEKEE come from the germline V gene (reference sequence). The CDR3 consists of 16 residues. Trimming removed 0 bases from V and 0 bases from J; junction bases left unmatched: 2. CDR3 DNA: TGTGCCAGCAGCTTGGGCGGGGGGTTCTCCTACAATGAGCAGTTCTTC. The encoded protein is CASSLGGGFSYNEQFF.

The chain employs TRBV5-4 and TRBJ2-7, with 7 bases that match TRBD1. This CDR3 has 14 amino acids. CDR1 and CDR2 from the germline V gene are SGHNT and YYREEE (reference sequence). After removal of 4 bases from V and 1 base from J, the junction contained 5 bases not matched to a gene. The CDR3 loop is CASSTRTGSYEQYF. The CDR3 region has the DNA TGTGCCAGCAGCACCAGGACAGGATCCTACGAGCAGTACTTC.

The chain recombines TRBV7-2 with TRBJ2-1, with D possibly TRBD2 on 6 matching bases. CDR1 is SGHTA and CDR2 is FQGNSA in the germline V gene. The CDR3 totals 14 residues. V was clipped by 3 bases and J by 5 bases, with 11 bases between them. The DNA for the CDR3 is TGTGCCAGCAGCTTGTCTAGCGCAAACAATGAGCAGTTCTTC. Protein: CASSLSSANNEQFF. Full variable domain (missing parts from reference TRBV7-2 and TRBJ2-1): GAGVSQSPSNKVTEKGKDVELRCDPISGHTALYWYRQSLGQGLEFLIYFQGNSAPDKSGLPSDRFSAERTGGSVSTLTIQRTQQEDSAVYLCASSLSSANNEQFFGPGTRLTVL.

The sample holds many counts of this clone. The chain couples TRBV5-6 to TRBJ2-7; D possibly corresponds to TRBD2 (5 bases). This CDR3 spans 15 amino acids. The germline CDR1 and CDR2 sequences are SGHDT and YYEEEE. With 0 bases removed from V and 3 bases from J, the gap between germline ends came to 13 bases. Here the CDR3 reads CASSLGGAAFYEQYF. As DNA, the CDR3 is TGTGCCAGCAGCTTGGGTGGAGCGGCGTTCTACGAGCAGTACTTC.

This rearrangement joins TRBV7-2 to TRBJ2-2; no definite D call. Germline lookup yields CDR1 SGHTA and CDR2 FQGNSA. The length of the CDR3 is 15 residues. V was trimmed by 2 bases and J by 4 bases, leaving 11 bases between them. The CDR3 loop is CASSLKSISTGELFF. DNA for the CDR3: TGTGCCAGCAGCTTAAAGTCTATATCCACCGGGGAGCTGTTTTTT.

The chain employs TRBV7-2 and TRBJ2-5, with 8 bases that match TRBD2. Losses at the gene ends were 4 bases for V and 4 bases for J; bases not matched to a gene: 11. The CDR3 extends over 16 amino acids. Germline V gene sequence: CDR1 SGHTA, CDR2 FQGNSA. The CDR3, as DNA: TGTGCCAGCAGCTACCCGGGGGGGCCGACTCTAGAGACCCAGTACTTC. This codes for CASSYPGGPTLETQYF.

This clone was detected only a few times. The same CDR3 also results from other DNA sequences found in this sample. The chain joins TRBV6-6 to TRBJ1-3; D ambiguous. This CDR3 spans 14 amino acids. V lost 2 bases and J 4 bases, leaving 9 bases between the germline ends. From germline, CDR1 is MNHNY and CDR2 SVGAGI (reference sequence). The CDR3 coding sequence is TGTGCCAGCAGTTACAGTGAGTTCGGAAACACCATATATTTT. Translation: CASSYSEFGNTIYF.

This chain links TRBV19 with TRBJ1-5; D is possibly TRBD1 (5 bases). The germline gives CDR1 LNHDA, CDR2 SQIVND (reference sequence). This CDR3 is built from 15 residues. V was trimmed by 5 bases and J by 5 bases, leaving 16 bases between them. The CDR3 spells CASSLYSTGYQPQHF. The CDR3 bases are TGTGCCAGTAGTCTATATTCCACAGGTTATCAGCCCCAGCATTTT.

V usage is TRBV9 and J usage is TRBJ1-6; possible D gene TRBD1, 5 bases. The CDR3 is 14 amino acids. Germline values: CDR1 SGDLS, CDR2 YYNGEE. V was shortened by 1 base and J by 10 bases, with 12 bases between the two germline ends. CDR3: CASSVRGLESPLHF. DNA for the CDR3: TGTGCCAGCAGCGTAAGGGGATTGGAGTCACCCCTCCACTTT.

This rearrangement joins TRBV7-6 to TRBJ1-3, with 8 positions matching TRBD1. The CDR3 totals 16 residues. CDR1 SGHVS and CDR2 FNYEAQ come from the germline V gene. V lost 5 bases to trimming and J lost 3 bases; unmatched junction nucleotides: 9. This CDR3 reads CASSPQGAWGGNTIYF. The DNA for the CDR3 is TGTGCCAGCAGCCCGCAGGGGGCTTGGGGTGGAAACACCATATATTTT.

This clone was seen once. The chain joins TRBV9 to TRBJ1-2; D might be TRBD1 (5 bases). Per germline, CDR1 SGDLS and CDR2 YYNGEE. V dropped 4 bases and J dropped 2 bases, with 15 bases sitting between them. CDR3 size: 15 residues. DNA for the CDR3: TGTGCCAGCAGCCCCGAAGGAAAGGGGAACTATGGCTACACCTTC. Its translation: CASSPEGKGNYGYTF.

As to this clone: Other DNA variants within this sample encode the same CDR3. This sequence joins TRBV5-5 and TRBJ2-3; D unresolved. CDR3 length equals 13 residues. Deletions cut 2 bases from V and 2 bases from J, with 6 bases between. Germline values: CDR1 SGHKS, CDR2 YYEKEE (reference sequence). In DNA form, the CDR3 reads TGTGCCAGCAGCTTCCTATCCACAGATACGCAGTATTTT. Amino acids: CASSFLSTDTQYF.

This clone was seen more than once but under ten times. The chain couples TRBV19 to TRBJ1-5; D gene ambiguous. Germline V gene data show CDR1 as LNHDA and CDR2 as SQIVND (reference sequence). The V gene lost 3 bases and the J gene lost 6 bases, with 12 bases spanning the gap. The CDR3 sequence is 14 residues long. This CDR3 is CASSIRGEFQPQHF. The CDR3 nucleotides read TGTGCCAGTAGTATCCGCGGGGAGTTTCAGCCCCAGCATTTT.

The genes are TRBV7-2 and TRBJ2-1; TRBD1 might be the D (5 bases). Trimming removed 4 bases from V and 5 bases from J, with 18 bases in between. CDR3 length equals 16 residues. The germline CDR1 and CDR2 sequences are SGHTA and FQGNSA. The DNA for the CDR3 is TGTGCCAGCAGCTCCGCAGAAGACAGTTACCACAATGAGCAGTTCTTC. Amino acid sequence: CASSSAEDSYHNEQFF.

The CDR3 is CASSPVSTGYTEAFF. The DNA for the CDR3 is TGTGCCAGCTCACCAGTGAGCACAGGATACACTGAAGCTTTCTTT. V usage is TRBV18 and J usage is TRBJ1-1, with a possible D match to TRBD1 (5 bases). The ends were cut back, 2 bases at V and 3 bases at J, with 13 bases in the middle. CDR3 length equals 15 residues. The germline CDR1 and CDR2 sequences are KGHSH and LQKENI. The variable domain in full, with the rest retrieved from reference TRBV18 and TRBJ1-1, is NAGVMQNPRHLVRRRGQEARLRCSPMKGHSHVYWYRQLPEEGLKFMVYLQKENIIDESGMPKERFSAEFPKEGPSILRIQQVVRGDSAAYFCASSPVSTGYTEAFFGQGTRLTVV.

A few counts support this clone. The rearrangement joins TRBV5-4 to TRBJ1-2, with TRBD1 matching 8 bases. The CDR3 runs to 15 residues. J lost 5 bases, V lost 3 bases, and 9 bases had no gene match. CDR1 is SGHNT and CDR2 is YYREEE in the germline V gene (reference sequence). For the CDR3, the DNA is TGTGCCAGCAGCTATGACAGGGGAGAATTATATGGCTACACCTTC. Residues: CASSYDRGELYGYTF.

V gene TRBV28 combines with J gene TRBJ2-1, with TRBD2 matching 8 bases. The CDR3 spans 19 residues. Germline V CDR1 and CDR2: MDHEN, SYDVKM. V trimming: 5 bases; J trimming: 6 bases; junction bases outside the gene matches: 21. This chain's CDR3 is CASSPGVTGGPRELNEQFF. The DNA for the CDR3 is TGTGCCAGCAGTCCCGGTGTAACGGGAGGGCCTAGGGAACTCAATGAGCAGTTCTTC. Filled out from reference TRBV28 and TRBJ2-1, the complete variable domain reads DVKVTQSSRYLVKRTGEKVFLECVQDMDHENMFWYRQDPGLGLRLIYFSYDVKMKEKGDIPEGYSVSREKKERFSLILESASTNQTSMYLCASSPGVTGGPRELNEQFFGPGTRLTVL.

The genes are TRBV19 and TRBJ2-1; a weak D match, TRBD2 (6 bases). Trimming stripped 8 bases from V and 1 base from J, with 9 bases between. Germline values: CDR1 LNHDA, CDR2 SQIVND (reference sequence). The length of the CDR3 is 13 residues. CDR3 DNA: TGTGCCAGTGGGCGGGGATCCTACAATGAGCAGTTCTTC. This gives the protein CASGRGSYNEQFF.

The rearrangement uses TRBV2 and TRBJ2-7; TRBD2 matches 7 bases. V was pared by 4 bases and J by 2 bases, with 8 bases of the junction left unmatched. The CDR3 has 15 residues. Germline values: CDR1 SNHLY, CDR2 FYNNEI. The CDR3 sequence is CASSGASGAAYEQYF. For the CDR3, the DNA is TGTGCCAGCAGTGGAGCGAGCGGGGCTGCCTACGAGCAGTACTTC.

This sequence joins TRBV5-4 and TRBJ2-1; TRBD2 is a possible D gene (7 bases). The CDR3 is 15 residues long. Germline V lookup: CDR1 SGHNT, CDR2 YYREEE (reference sequence). With 2 bases removed from V and 2 bases from J, the gap between germline ends came to 11 bases. CDR3 coding DNA: TGTGCCAGCAGCTTAGGGGGAGGGCCCTACAATGAGCAGTTCTTC. Its translation: CASSLGGGPYNEQFF.

Points on this clone: One junction end disagrees with the germline gene, perhaps due to a read error. The J gene is TRBJ1-6, the V gene TRBV7-9; 7 bases agree with TRBD1. Germline V gene sequence: CDR1 SEHNR, CDR2 FQNEAQ (reference sequence). The CDR3 length is 13 residues. The CDR3 DNA reads TGTTCCAGCAGCTTAGCGGGACAGTCATCCCTCCACTTT. Encoded protein: CSSSLAGQSSLHF.

The chain has TRBV9 and TRBJ2-7; D is unresolved. The CDR3 sequence is 13 residues long. The V end lost 2 bases, the J end lost 5 bases, and 11 bases lay between the germline ends. The V gene's germline CDR1 is SGDLS and CDR2 YYNGEE. CDR3 sequence: CASSVSFFDEQYF. The CDR3 nucleotides are TGTGCCAGCAGCGTTAGCTTTTTCGACGAGCAGTACTTC.

J is TRBJ2-7 and V is TRBV28; 7 nucleotides agree with TRBD1. J lost 2 bases, V lost 7 bases, and 8 bases had no gene match. Germline assignment: CDR1 MDHEN and CDR2 SYDVKM. The length of the CDR3 is 14 residues. CDR3 bases: TGTGCCAGCACCCAGGGGGTTCGTGCCTACGAGCAGTACTTC. Amino acids: CASTQGVRAYEQYF. The full variable domain, rest sourced from reference TRBV28 and TRBJ2-7, is DVKVTQSSRYLVKRTGEKVFLECVQDMDHENMFWYRQDPGLGLRLIYFSYDVKMKEKGDIPEGYSVSREKKERFSLILESASTNQTSMYLCASTQGVRAYEQYFGPGTRLTVT.

The chain employs TRBV5-1 and TRBJ1-1; TRBD1 is a possible D gene (5 bases). The V gene's germline CDR1 is SGHRS and CDR2 YFSETQ. This CDR3 has 13 amino acids. The V gene lost 5 bases and the J gene lost 0 bases, with 8 bases spanning the gap. Here the CDR3 DNA reads TGCGCCAGCAGGACAGACCTGAACACTGAAGCTTTCTTT. Protein product: CASRTDLNTEAFF. Full variable domain (missing parts from reference TRBV5-1 and TRBJ1-1): KAGVTQTPRYLIKTRGQQVTLSCSPISGHRSVSWYQQTPGQGLQFLFEYFSETQRNKGNFPGRFSGRQFSNSRSEMNVSTLELGDSALYLCASRTDLNTEAFFGQGTRLTVV.

The CDR3 sequence is CASSVGASGYEQYF. The CDR3 nucleotides read TGTGCCAGCAGCGTAGGCGCTAGCGGATACGAGCAGTACTTC. The chain is built from TRBV9 and TRBJ2-5, with 7 bases fitting TRBD2. The better agreement between TRBJ2-7 and the DNA end casts doubt on the J call. CDR3 size: 14 residues. Germline CDR1 is SGDLS and CDR2 is YYNGEE.

The table lists this clone with a few counts. The J gene is TRBJ2-7, the V gene TRBV10-1; perhaps TRBD1 as D (6 bases). Between the trimmed V and J ends, which lost 3 bases and 4 bases, there was a span of 16 bases. Germline V CDR1 and CDR2: WNHNN, SYGVQD (reference sequence). This CDR3 is 15 amino acids long. The CDR3 DNA reads TGCGCCAGCAGTGATAAGGGGGACAACGCTTACGAGCAGTACTTC. It specifies CASSDKGDNAYEQYF.

V usage is TRBV5-6 and J usage is TRBJ2-5; D is perhaps TRBD2 (6 bases). CDR3 length: 17 residues. Trimming took off 0 bases at V and 0 bases at J, with 15 bases between the two ends. Germline CDR1 is SGHDT and CDR2 is YYEEEE. CDR3 bases: TGTGCCAGCAGCTTGGTCCGGAGGGAGTCGTACCAAGAGACCCAGTACTTC. Translating gives CASSLVRRESYQETQYF. Full variable domain (rest looked up from reference TRBV5-6 and TRBJ2-5): DAGVTQSPTHLIKTRGQQVTLRCSPKSGHDTVSWYQQALGQGPQFIFQYYEEEERQRGNFPDRFSGHQFPNYSSELNVNALLLGDSALYLCASSLVRRESYQETQYFGPGTRLLVL.